Given below is one TCR beta chain in context. Its antigen is still unknown. Repertoires were generated with immunoSEQ multiplex PCR, while TCRdb's copy carries only in-frame clones and drops some. The sample includes under 20,000 clones, roughly 90% of them seen just once. The data originate from a study of T cell clonotyping in hematopoietic cell transplantation. The CDR3 length is 11 residues. Germline CDR1 is WNHNN and CDR2 is SYGVQD (reference sequence). Findings and limits, study-wide: Without cell sorting, CD4 versus CD8 contributions remain unresolved. After transplant, recipient diversity fell while pathologically expanded clonotypes grew through day 180.

The rearrangement joins TRBV10-1 to TRBJ1-6; perhaps TRBD1 as D (6 bases). Material for sequencing was peripheral blood mononuclear cells. This clonotype originated in a man between 45 and 60 years old in good health. Some clones in this sample may be carry-over from other donors' samples. CDR3 bases: TGCGTAAGGGGGGATAATTCACCCCTCCACTTT. It specifies CVRGDNSPLHF.